This TCR beta chain was retrieved from a study of post-analysis software for immune sequencing data. Study overall: Disease courses included relapsing-remitting, secondary progressive and progressive-relapsing multiple sclerosis. Findings and limits, study-wide: Patients used roughly five TRBV segments, including TRBV5-6, TRBV5-1 and TRBV20-1, more often than controls. The normalized Chao1 diversity of multiple sclerosis patients was significantly lower than that of controls.

Prepared libraries of TCR beta cDNA carried unique molecular identifiers. TCRdb reanalysed the PCR reads using MiXCR and keeps one entry per CDR3 protein. The data show hundreds of thousands of distinct CDR3 sequences, with 30% seen just once and more than 0.45% held by the top ten. In this sample, this clonotype turned up a few times. Its specificity is unknown. Germline CDR1 and CDR2: SEHNR and FQNEAQ (reference sequence). V was pared by 2 bases and J by 5 bases, with 13 bases between. The CDR3 is 14 amino acids. The source is a girl aged 10 to 17 with multiple sclerosis. Sequencing was carried out using blood. The chain links TRBV7-9 to TRBJ2-7; D remains ambiguous. CDR3 protein: CASSLMELRDEQYF. The CDR3, as DNA: TGTGCCAGCAGCTTAATGGAATTACGGGACGAGCAGTACTTC.